A selection of T cell receptor beta chains follows, all from one sample in a study of cytomegalovirus exposure and HLA in healthy donors. Profiling relied on immunoSEQ multiplex PCR, and the TCRdb table lists in-frame clones only, not all of them. The top ten hold around 10% of the sample, which has approximately 89,000 clones, around four fifths seen once. The sequencing input was PBMCs. These TCRs come from a man between 25 and 39 years old in good health and CMV-seropositive. Both conserved end residues are part of each CDR3. Fields, in order: J gene, V gene, CDR3 protein.

>TRBJ2-2|TRBV19
CASSASFTPLGELFF
>TRBJ2-3|TRBV9
CASSAGVLAGANTDTQYF
>TRBJ1-1|TRBV19
CASSMEGRGAAFF
>TRBJ1-6|TRBV6-5
CASSYSGPDSPLHF
>TRBJ2-7|TRBV27
CASSLGGTVHYEQYF
>TRBJ2-3|TRBV7-2
CASSPFPSTDTQYF
>TRBJ1-2|TRBV9
CASSDRDRVDYGYTF
>TRBJ1-5|TRBV5-4
CASSPWTSRNQPQHF
>TRBJ1-1|TRBV28
CASSLPQNTEAFF
>TRBJ2-1|TRBV13
CASSPRQADEQFF
>TRBJ1-4|TRBV6-5
CASSSGTEKLFF
>TRBJ2-7|TRBV15
CATSSGTGGRDEQYF
>TRBJ2-7|TRBV19
CASSMGTSGFYEQYF
>TRBJ1-2|TRBV6-1
CASRGGAEPLYGYTF
>TRBJ1-6|TRBV7-8
CASSFSGLGQGYSPLHF
>TRBJ1-2|TRBV14
CASSQEVRDYANYGYTF
>TRBJ1-4|TRBV28
CASSLYRKGHEKLFF
>TRBJ2-2|TRBV6-5
CASSYSTLAVTGELFF
>TRBJ2-6|TRBV27
CASSFGGSGANVLTF
>TRBJ1-4|TRBV27
CASSPTRRWTNEKLFF
>TRBJ2-3|TRBV5-1
CASSRDRGTDTQYF
>TRBJ1-6|TRBV19
CASSIPSTRDSPLHF
>TRBJ2-1|TRBV4-1
CASSQDAAGAGEREQFF
>TRBJ1-3|TRBV30
CAWNIGLGNTIYF
>TRBJ2-7|TRBV2
CASKMDSYEQYF
>TRBJ2-3|TRBV7-3
CASSFLSGGNTDTQYF
>TRBJ2-3|TRBV7-9
CASSSGLTPTDTQYF
>TRBJ1-5|TRBV16
CASSQSGQGGQPQHF
>TRBJ2-7|TRBV19
CASSTGENYEQYF
>TRBJ1-1|TRBV25-1
CASSEQGWGNTEAFF
>TRBJ1-1|TRBV7-2
CASSPALGGGTEAFF
>TRBJ2-2|TRBV19
CASSIDSSYIGELFF
>TRBJ1-5|TRBV16
CASSAQVDIQPQHF
>TRBJ2-1|TRBV2
CASGLGQGATNEQFF
>TRBJ2-2|TRBV18
CASSETGSNTGELFF
>TRBJ1-2|TRBV5-1
CASSSYRIGQAGYGYTF
>TRBJ1-2|TRBV7-9
CASSLSTSGIAGYGYTF
>TRBJ2-1|TRBV27
CASSLAAVRGGYNEQFF
>TRBJ1-5|TRBV9
CASSVGQDYNQPQHF
>TRBJ1-4|TRBV6-5
CASSYDLRGLEKLFF
>TRBJ1-2|TRBV7-8
CASRTLGQGSRYGYTF
>TRBJ1-2|TRBV14
CASSQSGTGGYGYTF